This T cell receptor beta chain was identified in a study of blood T cell repertoires in COVID-19. Study information: COVID-19 samples, acute and convalescent, were from the United States, Italy and Spain.

The CDR3 is made up of 13 amino acids. V gave up 6 bases and J gave up 5 bases, with 12 bases separating them. In the authors' methods: The assay estimated nucleated cells by amplifying reference gene primers. The method was immunoSEQ multiplex PCR; TCRdb's version includes in-frame clones alone and lacks a portion of them. V and J calls and clone size are as listed in that table; D and trimming were resolved from the DNA. In the table there are 250,000 to 300,000 clones, 75% to 90% of which are singletons. The TCR comes from a man in his forties or fifties with acute or convalescent COVID-19. The rearrangement joins TRBV12-3 or TRBV12-4 to TRBJ2-3, with D uncertain. The sample consisted of peripheral blood. CDR3 sequence: CASSPQLLDTQYF. CDR3 nucleotides: TGTGCCAGCAGCCCTCAACTGCTAGATACGCAGTATTTT.